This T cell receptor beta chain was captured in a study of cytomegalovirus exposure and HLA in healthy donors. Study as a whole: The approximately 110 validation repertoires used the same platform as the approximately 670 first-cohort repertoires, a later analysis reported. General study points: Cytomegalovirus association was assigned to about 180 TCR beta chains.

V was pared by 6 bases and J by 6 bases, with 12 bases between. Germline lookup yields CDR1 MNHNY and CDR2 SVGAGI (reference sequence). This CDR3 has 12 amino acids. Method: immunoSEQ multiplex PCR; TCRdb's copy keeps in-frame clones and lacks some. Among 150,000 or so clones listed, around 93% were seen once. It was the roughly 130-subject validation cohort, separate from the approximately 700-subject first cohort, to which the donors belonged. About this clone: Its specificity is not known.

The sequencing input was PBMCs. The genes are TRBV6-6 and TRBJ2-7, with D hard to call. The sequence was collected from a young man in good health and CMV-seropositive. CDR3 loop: CASRHYRSEQYF. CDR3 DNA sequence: TGTGCCAGCAGGCACTATCGCAGCGAGCAGTACTTC.